Following are 16 T cell receptor beta chains from one sample sequenced in a study of T cells in localized non-small cell lung cancer. Some clones are missing from TCRdb's copy, which holds only in-frame ones; the method was immunoSEQ multiplex PCR. The sample includes tens of thousands of clones, just under 85% seen only once; the top ten take 2.5% to 3%. The starting material was peripheral blood, obtained before any cancer treatment. The receptor set was obtained from a man aged 35 to 69 with stage I lung adenocarcinoma.

This chain joins TRBV4-3 and TRBJ2-7; 9 nucleotides line up with TRBD1. Germline CDR1 reads LGHNA; CDR2 reads YSLEER. The CDR3 spans 13 residues. After removal of 3 bases from V and 5 bases from J, the junction contained 2 bases not matched to a gene. CDR3 protein: CASSHGTGNEQYF. The CDR3 coding sequence is TGCGCCAGCAGCCACGGGACAGGGAACGAGCAGTACTTC.

The chain combines TRBV2 with TRBJ1-5; TRBD1 agrees at 8 bases. The CDR3 loop spans 14 amino acids. In germline, CDR1 is SNHLY, CDR2 FYNNEI. The J segment lost 0 bases and the V segment lost 7 bases, leaving 2 bases of the junction unmatched. The CDR3, as DNA: TGTGCCAGCACGGACAGGGATAGCAATCAGCCCCAGCATTTT. It yields the protein CASTDRDSNQPQHF. Full variable domain (outside the CDR3, taken from reference TRBV2 and TRBJ1-5): EPEVTQTPSHQVTQMGQEVILRCVPISNHLYFYWYRQILGQKVEFLVSFYNNEISEKSEIFDDQFSVERPDGSNFTLKIRSTKLEDSAMYFCASTDRDSNQPQHFGDGTRLSIL.

The CDR3 is CASSLFQGVNTEAFF. DNA of the CDR3: TGTGCCAGCAGCTTGTTCCAGGGTGTGAACACTGAAGCTTTCTTT. The chain has TRBV5-8 and TRBJ1-1; D perhaps matches TRBD1 (5 bases). CDR3 length: 15 amino acids. Germline CDR1 is SGHTS and CDR2 is YDEGEE. Deletions cut 1 base from V and 0 bases from J, with 10 bases between.

V gene TRBV10-1 combines with J gene TRBJ1-5; D remains unclear. Trimming took 11 bases from V and 0 from J, leaving 14 bases between them. The germline gives CDR1 WNHNN, CDR2 SYGVQD (reference sequence). There are 14 residues in the CDR3. The CDR3 reads CAGVEHYSNQPQHF. The DNA for the CDR3 is TGCGCCGGGGTTGAGCACTATAGCAATCAGCCCCAGCATTTT.

The chain couples TRBV5-1 to TRBJ2-7; D is uncertain. The V end was cut by 5 bases, the J end by 3 bases, with 12 bases between. The CDR3 sequence is 13 residues long. Germline V gives CDR1 SGHRS, CDR2 YFSETQ. CDR3 sequence (DNA): TGCGCCAGCAGTGTCGCAGACCTCTACGAGCAGTACTTC. Translated, it gives CASSVADLYEQYF.

The gene calls are TRBV27 and TRBJ1-2; D not resolved. V lost 5 bases, J lost 1 base, and 8 bases lay in between. The V gene's germline CDR1 is MNHEY and CDR2 SMNVEV (reference sequence). The CDR3 length is 13 residues. CDR3 DNA sequence: TGTGCCAGCAGTCGGACGCTTAACTATGGCTACACCTTC. Amino acid sequence: CASSRTLNYGYTF.

The chain links TRBV28 to TRBJ1-1, with D possibly being TRBD1 (5 bases). The CDR3 totals 13 residues. The germline V gene has CDR1 MDHEN and CDR2 SYDVKM. V was shortened by 5 bases and J by 7 bases, with 14 bases between the two germline ends. CDR3 DNA sequence: TGTGCCAGCAGTCCGAGTTCGGGGCTTGAAGCTTTCTTT. Protein sequence: CASSPSSGLEAFF.

Regarding this clone: A much larger clone sits a single nucleotide away, making a read error possible. The chain uses TRBV7-9 and TRBJ1-1; D is unclear. Deletions cut 4 bases from V and 1 base from J, with 7 bases between. The germline V gene encodes CDR1 SEHNR and CDR2 FQNEAQ (reference sequence). The CDR3 has 13 residues. The CDR3 sequence is CASSWRQNTEAFF. For the CDR3, the DNA is TGTGCCAGCAGCTGGCGACAGAACACTGAAGCTTTCTTT.

The chain carries TRBV7-6 and TRBJ2-2; possible D gene TRBD2, 5 bases. The V and J ends lost 1 base and 5 bases respectively, with 14 bases between them. The CDR3 totals 16 residues. The V gene's germline CDR1 is SGHVS and CDR2 FNYEAQ. The CDR3 protein is CASSLGPGIGTGELFF. The CDR3 bases are TGTGCCAGCAGCTTAGGCCCGGGGATCGGGACCGGGGAGCTGTTTTTT.

The chain couples TRBV6-1 to TRBJ2-7; unclear D gene. The germline V gene has CDR1 MNHNS and CDR2 SASEGT. Trimming took off 10 bases at V and 6 bases at J, with 19 bases between the two ends. The CDR3 sequence is 13 residues long. The CDR3 is CATLTPGGSEQYF. The CDR3 DNA reads as TGTGCCACACTAACACCTGGCGGTTCCGAGCAGTACTTC.

This chain's CDR3 is CASSLQGHQPQHF. Here the CDR3 DNA reads TGTGCCAGCAGCTTACAGGGGCATCAGCCCCAGCATTTT. The chain joins TRBV5-6 to TRBJ1-5, with 7 bases identical to TRBD1. CDR1 is SGHDT, CDR2 YYEEEE, per germline. V shed 2 bases, J shed 5 bases, and the junction held 1 base outside the gene matches. The CDR3 sequence is 13 residues long.

The chain has TRBV19 and TRBJ2-1, with 8 nucleotides matching TRBD2. Germline loops: CDR1 LNHDA, CDR2 SQIVND (reference sequence). The ends lost 2 bases at V and 3 bases at J; junction bases unmatched: 0. The CDR3 loop spans 14 amino acids. In nucleotides, the CDR3 is TGTGCCAGTAGTATAAGCGGGAGCTACAATGAGCAGTTCTTC. Residues: CASSISGSYNEQFF. Based on the CDR3 plus reference TRBV19 and TRBJ2-1, the full variable domain is DGGITQSPKYLFRKEGQNVTLSCEQNLNHDAMYWYRQDPGQGLRLIYYSQIVNDFQKGDIAEGYSVSREKKESFPLTVTSAQKNPTAFYLCASSISGSYNEQFFGPGTRLTVL.

The genes are TRBV7-9 and TRBJ2-7, with a tentative D call TRBD1 (6 bases). Germline V gives CDR1 SEHNR, CDR2 FQNEAQ (reference sequence). The CDR3 is 15 amino acids. Trimming took 3 bases from V and 0 from J, leaving 12 bases between them. CDR3 amino acids: CASSLDSAYSYEQYF. Here the CDR3 DNA reads TGTGCCAGCAGCTTGGACAGTGCCTACTCCTACGAGCAGTACTTC.

V gene TRBV4-2 combines with J gene TRBJ1-1; unclear D gene. This CDR3 spans 12 amino acids. The V gene lost 0 bases and the J gene lost 5 bases, with 4 bases spanning the gap. Germline assignment: CDR1 LGHNA and CDR2 YNFKEQ. The CDR3 is CASSQDVTEAFF. In nucleotides, the CDR3 is TGTGCCAGCAGCCAAGATGTAACTGAAGCTTTCTTT.

J is TRBJ2-2 and V is TRBV7-9; possibly TRBD1 or TRBD2 for D (5 bases each). Germline CDR1 SEHNR, CDR2 FQNEAQ (reference sequence). The germline V and J ends were trimmed by 7 bases and 4 bases, with 10 bases remaining between them. This CDR3 is built from 13 residues. The CDR3 DNA reads as TGTGCCAGCATATGGGGGTCCACCGGGGAGCTGTTTTTT. Its protein is CASIWGSTGELFF.

The rearrangement joins TRBV28 to TRBJ2-1; no reliable D call. The CDR3 loop spans 11 amino acids. Trimming left V 5 bases short and J 9 bases short, with 8 bases between. Germline CDR1 is MDHEN and CDR2 is SYDVKM. CDR3 sequence: CASSQVVEQFF. CDR3 coding DNA: TGTGCCAGCAGTCAGGTAGTTGAGCAGTTCTTC.